A selection of T cell receptor beta chains follows, all from one sample in a study of blood T cell repertoires in COVID-19. The table came from immunoSEQ multiplex PCR; TCRdb's copy has only in-frame clones and leaves some out. The table lists fewer than 200,000 clones, less than 90% of them singletons, with less than 25% in the top ten. Sequencing was done on a sample of peripheral blood. All receptors come from a man aged 70 or older with active or convalescent COVID-19. CDR3s include the opening cysteine and the closing phenylalanine or tryptophan. The D gene is left open where the match is weak. Clone sizes are given selectively: once, few, many, or a class where the clone is expanded.

clone_size	d_call	v_call	j_call	cdr3_nt	cdr3_aa
-	TRBD2	TRBV5-1	TRBJ2-2	TGCGCCAGCAGTTCTACGGGCGGGGGGTACACCGGGGAGCTGTTTTTT	CASSSTGGGYTGELFF
-	-	TRBV6-5	TRBJ1-1	TGTGCCAGCAGTTTGACAGTCATAAACACTGAAGCTTTCTTT	CASSLTVINTEAFF
once	-	TRBV6-5	TRBJ2-2	TGTGCCAGCAGAATATTGGGGGAGCTGTTTTTT	CASRILGELFF
-	TRBD1	TRBV18	TRBJ1-2	TGTGCCAGCAACACAGGGGGATATGGCTACACCTTC	CASNTGGYGYTF
-	-	TRBV5-1	TRBJ2-7	TGCGCCAGCAGCGGTGGGGGCGTACTATACGAGCAGTACTTC	CASSGGGVLYEQYF
once	TRBD1	TRBV7-2	TRBJ2-4	TGTGCCAGCAGTCCAGGGGGCAGGGGCCTTTCCAAAAACATTCAGTACTTC	CASSPGGRGLSKNIQYF
once	-	TRBV28	TRBJ1-1	TGTGCCAGCAGTTTATCGGGGGACACTGAAGCTTTCTTT	CASSLSGDTEAFF
-	-	TRBV27	TRBJ2-3	TGTGCCAGCAGATTCAGGGGCCCTCCAGATACGCAGTATTTT	CASRFRGPPDTQYF
-	TRBD1	TRBV7-3	TRBJ1-2	TGTGCCAGCAGCTCCCAACCCGGGAGGGGGCTAGTAGGGGGCTACACCTTC	CASSSQPGRGLVGGYTF
-	-	TRBV24-1	TRBJ1-1	TGTGCCACCAGGTCCGGGTTGAACACTGAAGCTTTCTTT	CATRSGLNTEAFF
-	-	TRBV10-3	TRBJ1-2	TGTGCCATCAGTGATACCGAGGGGGGGAATGGCTACACCTTC	CAISDTEGGNGYTF
-	TRBD1	TRBV7-2	TRBJ2-4	TGTGCCAGCAGACGTGACAGGGGAATAGCCAAAAACATTCAGTACTTC	CASRRDRGIAKNIQYF
-	-	TRBV18	TRBJ1-1	TGTGCCAGCTCACCACAAGTTAATTGGGGCGAAGCTTTCTTT	CASSPQVNWGEAFF
-	TRBD1	TRBV7-2	TRBJ1-2	TGTGCCAGCAGCTTAGGGACAGGGAGCTATGGCTACACCTTC	CASSLGTGSYGYTF
-	TRBD1	TRBV7-6	TRBJ2-1	TGTGCCAGCAGCTTAGAGGGGACAGGGGGCTTTGAGCAGTTCTTC	CASSLEGTGGFEQFF
-	TRBD1	TRBV30	TRBJ1-2	TGTGCCTGGAGTGTACGGCGACAGGGGTATGGCTACACCTTC	CAWSVRRQGYGYTF
-	-	TRBV4-1	TRBJ1-2	TGCGCCAGCAGCCAAGGAGGACAGAAGAACTATGGCTACACCTTC	CASSQGGQKNYGYTF
-	TRBD2	TRBV5-4	TRBJ2-1	TGTGCCAGCAGCCGGGGACTAGCGGGACAATACAATGAGCAGTTCTTC	CASSRGLAGQYNEQFF
-	-	TRBV7-9	TRBJ2-1	TGTGCCAGCAGCCGACAGGTAACCTTCTACAATGAGCAGTTCTTC	CASSRQVTFYNEQFF
few	TRBD1	TRBV7-2	TRBJ1-2	TGTGCCAGCAGCACCGGGACAGGCTACGGCTACACCTTC	CASSTGTGYGYTF
-	TRBD1	TRBV19	TRBJ1-1	TGTGCCAGTAGAGGGACAGGGAGTTACACTGAAGCTTTCTTT	CASRGTGSYTEAFF
-	TRBD1	TRBV14	TRBJ1-2	TGTGCCAGCAGCCATCCCAGGGGGCTCGCGGGTGGCTACACCTTC	CASSHPRGLAGGYTF
-	-	TRBV4-3	TRBJ1-4	TGCGCCAGCAGCCAAGCGGCCAGAGAAGAGACTAGAGTTGCAACTAATGAAAAACTGTTTTTT	CASSQAAREETRVATNEKLFF
-	-	TRBV5-8	TRBJ1-4	TGTGCCAGCAGCTTAATCTCCCATGCAGGTGAAAAACTGTTTTTT	CASSLISHAGEKLFF
-	-	TRBV5-8	TRBJ2-4	TGTGCCAGCCACCGAGCAGGGTCAAAAAACATTCAGTACTTC	CASHRAGSKNIQYF
-	-	TRBV4-1	TRBJ2-1	TGCGCCAGCAGCCAAGGAGGGGGATCGTACAATGAGCAGTTCTTC	CASSQGGGSYNEQFF
-	-	TRBV12-3/TRBV12-4	TRBJ1-2	TGTGCCAGCAGTGCACAGGGAACCTATGGCTACACCTTC	CASSAQGTYGYTF
-	-	TRBV5-1	TRBJ1-2	TGCGCCAGCAGCTTGGCGGTAAACTATGGCTACACCTTC	CASSLAVNYGYTF
-	-	TRBV19	TRBJ1-5	TGTGCCAGTAGTATATCTCAGGATCAGCCCCAGCATTTT	CASSISQDQPQHF
-	-	TRBV3-1/TRBV3-2	TRBJ2-4	TGTGCCAGCAGCCCTGACAGTATAGCCAAAAACATTCAGTACTTC	CASSPDSIAKNIQYF
-	-	TRBV28	TRBJ1-2	TGTGCCAGCAGTTCCGGACAGCCGAACTATGGCTACACCTTC	CASSSGQPNYGYTF
-	TRBD1	TRBV19	TRBJ1-5	TGTGCCAGTAGTAAGGACAGGGCCCACTATAGCAATCAGCCCCAGCATTTT	CASSKDRAHYSNQPQHF
once	-	TRBV12-3/TRBV12-4	TRBJ1-1	TGTGCCAGCAGCCTCGGGGGACCGGCCTTCTTT	CASSLGGPAFF
-	-	TRBV3-1/TRBV3-2	TRBJ1-6	TGTGCCAGCAGCCAAGGCGGGGGGTATAATTCACCCCTCCACTTT	CASSQGGGYNSPLHF
-	-	TRBV3-1/TRBV3-2	TRBJ2-7	TGTGCCAGCAGCCAAGGTATCTACGAGCAGTACTTC	CASSQGIYEQYF
-	-	TRBV18	TRBJ2-5	TGTGCCAGCTCACCACCAGCACTCACCAGGGAAGAGACCCAGTACTTC	CASSPPALTREETQYF
-	TRBD2	TRBV7-8	TRBJ2-1	TGTGCCAGCAGCCCGCCTAGCGGGGCGCTCAATGAGCAGTTCTTC	CASSPPSGALNEQFF
once	-	TRBV29-1	TRBJ1-2	TGCAGCGTTGAACACAGGGAGAATTATGGCTACACCTTC	CSVEHRENYGYTF
few	TRBD1	TRBV10-3	TRBJ2-2	TGTGCCATCACCCGAAATCCAGGGGGTGGCGGGGAGCTGTTTTTT	CAITRNPGGGGELFF
-	-	TRBV5-1	TRBJ1-1	TGCGCCAGCAGCTTGGGCCGGGAGGGGCCCTTGAACACTGAAGCTTTCTTT	CASSLGREGPLNTEAFF
-	-	TRBV24-1	TRBJ2-1	TGTGCCACCAGTGATCCCCGTACTAGAACATATGAGCAGTTCTTC	CATSDPRTRTYEQFF
-	-	TRBV7-2	TRBJ1-3	TGTGCCAGCAGCTTCGCGGTCTCCTCTGGAAACACCATATATTTT	CASSFAVSSGNTIYF
-	-	TRBV7-9	TRBJ1-2	TGTGCCAGCACCTTTAGAGGCAGACTACTCCCCGTGGGCTACACCTTC	CASTFRGRLLPVGYTF
once	-	TRBV18	TRBJ2-1	TGTGCCAGCTCACCACTCGGGTACTCCTACAATGAGCAGTTCTTC	CASSPLGYSYNEQFF
once	TRBD1	TRBV5-1	TRBJ1-2	TGCGCCAGCAGCTTTGACAGGGCAGTCTCTGGCTACACCTTC	CASSFDRAVSGYTF
-	-	TRBV5-8	TRBJ2-3	TGTGCCAGCAGCCCCAATATCGGGGCTAGCGAGTTGGCAGATACGCAGTATTTT	CASSPNIGASELADTQYF
-	TRBD2	TRBV4-1	TRBJ2-4	TGCGCCAGCAGCCAAGAACGGTCACAGGCCGGGGGGAGCATTCAGTACTTC	CASSQERSQAGGSIQYF
-	TRBD1	TRBV30	TRBJ1-1	TGTGCCTGGGAGGGACAGGGGGTAACTGAAGCTTTCTTT	CAWEGQGVTEAFF
-	TRBD1	TRBV4-1	TRBJ1-4	TGCGCCAGCAGCCCGAGGACAGGGTCTGAAAAACTGTTTTTT	CASSPRTGSEKLFF
once	TRBD1	TRBV5-4	TRBJ2-3	TGTGCCAGCAGCTCCGGGACAGACACAGATACGCAGTATTTT	CASSSGTDTDTQYF
-	-	TRBV5-4	TRBJ2-2	TGTGCCAGCAGCCGCCGGGAGATCGGGGAGCTGTTTTTT	CASSRREIGELFF
-	TRBD1	TRBV7-8	TRBJ1-6	TGTGCCAGCAGCTTAGGCCAGGGGGCGCGGAAGGCTTCACCCCTCCACTTT	CASSLGQGARKASPLHF
-	-	TRBV5-1	TRBJ1-1	TGCGCCAGCAGCGTCGGCACTGAAGCTTTCTTT	CASSVGTEAFF
many	-	TRBV28	TRBJ2-7	TGTGCCAGCAGTTACATCTCCTACGAGCAGTACTTC	CASSYISYEQYF